The clone carrying this TCR beta chain came up many times. The source of the sample is a study of read filtering for tumor transcriptome and immune sequencing. Molecular barcoded adaptors covering alpha/delta and beta/gamma chains were used on roughly 400 ng RNA. TCRdb called the reads again in MiXCR, with one record for every CDR3 protein. The table lists 100,000 to 150,000 distinct CDR3 sequences, about 13% of them singletons. J lost 4 bases, V lost 5 bases, and 19 bases had no gene match. The CDR3 sequence is 19 residues long. Germline V gene sequence: CDR1 SEHNR, CDR2 FQNEAQ (reference sequence). The chain joins TRBV7-9 to TRBJ1-1; 10 nucleotides match TRBD1. The sequence was obtained from a donor at least 40 years old with multiple myeloma. Sequencing was performed on a population of CD138-negative cells sorted from bone marrow. CDR3 DNA: TGTGCCAGCAGCCCACCTCGTACCAGGGACAGGGGTGTAGCCACTGAAGCTTTCTTT. Encoded protein: CASSPPRTRDRGVATEAFF.